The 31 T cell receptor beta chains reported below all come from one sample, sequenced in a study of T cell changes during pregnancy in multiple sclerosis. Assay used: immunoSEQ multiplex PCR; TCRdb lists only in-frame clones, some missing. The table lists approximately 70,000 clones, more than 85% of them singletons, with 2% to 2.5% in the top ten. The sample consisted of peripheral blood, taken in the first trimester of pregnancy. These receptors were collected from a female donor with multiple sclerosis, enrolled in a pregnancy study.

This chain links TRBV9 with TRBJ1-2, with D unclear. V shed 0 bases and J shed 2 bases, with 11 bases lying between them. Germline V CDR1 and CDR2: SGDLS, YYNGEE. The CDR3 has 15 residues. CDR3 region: CASSVEAGLNYGYTF. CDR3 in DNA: TGTGCCAGCAGCGTAGAGGCAGGACTCAACTATGGCTACACCTTC. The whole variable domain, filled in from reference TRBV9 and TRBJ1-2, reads DSGVTQTPKHLITATGQRVTLRCSPRSGDLSVYWYQQSLDQGLQFLIQYYNGEERAKGNILERFSAQQFPDLHSELNLSSLELGDSALYFCASSVEAGLNYGYTFGSGTRLTVV.

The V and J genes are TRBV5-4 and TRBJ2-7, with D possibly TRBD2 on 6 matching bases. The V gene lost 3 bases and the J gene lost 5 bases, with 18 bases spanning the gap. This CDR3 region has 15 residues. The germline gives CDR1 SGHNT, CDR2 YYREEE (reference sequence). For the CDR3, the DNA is TGTGCCAGCAGCTCAGGTAGCGGAGCGAGGAACGAGCAGTACTTC. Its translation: CASSSGSGARNEQYF.

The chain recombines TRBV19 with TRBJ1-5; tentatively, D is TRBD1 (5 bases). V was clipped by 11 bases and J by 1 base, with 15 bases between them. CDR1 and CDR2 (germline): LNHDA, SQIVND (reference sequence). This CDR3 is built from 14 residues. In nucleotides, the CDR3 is TGTGCCGGGGGGTCTGGGGAGAGCAATCAGCCCCAGCATTTT. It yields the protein CAGGSGESNQPQHF.

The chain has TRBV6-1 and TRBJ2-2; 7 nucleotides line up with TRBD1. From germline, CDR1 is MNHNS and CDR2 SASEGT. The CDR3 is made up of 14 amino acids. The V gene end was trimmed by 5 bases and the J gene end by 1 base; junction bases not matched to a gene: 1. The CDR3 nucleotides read TGTGCCAGCAGTAGACAGGGGAACACCGGGGAGCTGTTTTTT. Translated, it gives CASSRQGNTGELFF.

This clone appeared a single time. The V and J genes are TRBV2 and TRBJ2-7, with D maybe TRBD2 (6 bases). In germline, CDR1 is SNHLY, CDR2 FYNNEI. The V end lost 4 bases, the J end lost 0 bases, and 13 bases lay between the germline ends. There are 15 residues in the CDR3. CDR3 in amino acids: CASSALALTSYEQYF. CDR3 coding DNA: TGTGCCAGCAGTGCCCTAGCGCTGACCTCCTACGAGCAGTACTTC.

The CDR3 spells CASSLGLAGLNEQFF. The CDR3 bases are TGTGCCAGCAGTTTGGGGCTAGCGGGTCTTAATGAGCAGTTCTTC. V and J are TRBV27 and TRBJ2-1; the match to TRBD2 covers 8 bases. This CDR3 is 15 amino acids long. V shed 3 bases, J shed 7 bases, and the junction held 8 bases outside the gene matches. The germline CDR1 and CDR2 sequences are MNHEY and SMNVEV (reference sequence).

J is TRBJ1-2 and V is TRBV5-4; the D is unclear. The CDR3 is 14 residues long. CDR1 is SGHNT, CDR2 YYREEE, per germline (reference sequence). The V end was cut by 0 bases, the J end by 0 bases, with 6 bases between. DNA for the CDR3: TGTGCCAGCAGCTTGGCGGGTACTAACTATGGCTACACCTTC. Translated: CASSLAGTNYGYTF.

The CDR3: CASSLALAENTDTQYF. CDR3 in DNA: TGCGCCAGCAGCTTGGCCTTAGCGGAAAACACAGATACGCAGTATTTT. The chain uses TRBV5-1 and TRBJ2-3, with a tentative D call TRBD2 (6 bases). V gave up 0 bases and J gave up 2 bases, with 13 bases separating them. The CDR3 covers 16 residues. From germline, CDR1 is SGHRS and CDR2 YFSETQ.

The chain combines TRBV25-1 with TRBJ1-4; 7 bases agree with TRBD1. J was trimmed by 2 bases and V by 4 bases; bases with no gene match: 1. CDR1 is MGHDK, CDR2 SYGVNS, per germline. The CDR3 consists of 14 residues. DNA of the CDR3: TGTGCCAGCAGTGTGACAGGGACTAATGAAAAACTGTTTTTT. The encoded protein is CASSVTGTNEKLFF. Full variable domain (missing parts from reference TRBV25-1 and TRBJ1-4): EADIYQTPRYLVIGTGKKITLECSQTMGHDKMYWYQQDPGMELHLIHYSYGVNSTEKGDLSSESTVSRIRTEHFPLTLESARPSHTSQYLCASSVTGTNEKLFFGSGTQLSVL.

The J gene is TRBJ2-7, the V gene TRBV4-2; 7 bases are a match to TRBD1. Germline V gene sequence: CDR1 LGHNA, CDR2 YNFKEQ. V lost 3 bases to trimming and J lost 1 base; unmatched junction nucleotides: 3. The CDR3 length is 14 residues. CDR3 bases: TGTGCCAGCAGCCACTACAGGGGATCCTACGAGCAGTACTTC. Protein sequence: CASSHYRGSYEQYF.

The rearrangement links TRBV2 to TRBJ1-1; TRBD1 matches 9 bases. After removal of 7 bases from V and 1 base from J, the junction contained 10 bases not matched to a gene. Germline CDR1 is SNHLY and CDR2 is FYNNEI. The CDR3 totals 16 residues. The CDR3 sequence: CASTGTGTFSNTEAFF. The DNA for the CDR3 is TGTGCCAGCACGGGGACAGGGACCTTTTCGAACACTGAAGCTTTCTTT.

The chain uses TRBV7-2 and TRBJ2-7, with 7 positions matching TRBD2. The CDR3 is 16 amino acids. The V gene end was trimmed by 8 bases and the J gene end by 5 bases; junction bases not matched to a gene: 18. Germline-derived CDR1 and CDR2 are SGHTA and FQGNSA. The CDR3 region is CASSRGVAFPAHEQYF. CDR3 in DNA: TGTGCCAGCTCCCGGGGGGTGGCCTTCCCAGCCCACGAGCAGTACTTC.

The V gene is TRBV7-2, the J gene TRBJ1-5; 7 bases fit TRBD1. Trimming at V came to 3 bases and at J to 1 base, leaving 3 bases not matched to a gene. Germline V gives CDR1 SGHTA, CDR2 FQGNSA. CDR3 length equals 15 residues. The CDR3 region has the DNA TGTGCCAGCAGCTTGGGGACAGTGAGCAATCAGCCCCAGCATTTT. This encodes CASSLGTVSNQPQHF.

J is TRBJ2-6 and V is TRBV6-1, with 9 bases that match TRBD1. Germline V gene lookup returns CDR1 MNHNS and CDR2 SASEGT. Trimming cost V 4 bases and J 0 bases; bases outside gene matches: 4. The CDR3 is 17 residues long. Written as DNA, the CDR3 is TGTGCCAGCAGTGGTTGGACAGGGGCCTCTGGGGCCAACGTCCTGACTTTC. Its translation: CASSGWTGASGANVLTF.

CDR3 loop: CASSAGTGKYGYTF. The CDR3 DNA follows: TGTGCCAGCAGCGCCGGGACAGGGAAATATGGCTACACCTTC. The chain carries TRBV5-6 and TRBJ1-2, with 9 bases aligning to TRBD1. Germline V lookup: CDR1 SGHDT, CDR2 YYEEEE. Losses at the gene ends were 4 bases for V and 5 bases for J; bases not matched to a gene: 6. The length of the CDR3 is 14 residues.

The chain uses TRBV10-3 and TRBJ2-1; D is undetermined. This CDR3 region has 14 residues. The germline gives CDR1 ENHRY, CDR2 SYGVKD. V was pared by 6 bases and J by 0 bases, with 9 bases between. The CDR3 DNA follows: TGTGCCATCAGACCAGTAAGCTCCTACAATGAGCAGTTCTTC. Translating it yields CAIRPVSSYNEQFF.

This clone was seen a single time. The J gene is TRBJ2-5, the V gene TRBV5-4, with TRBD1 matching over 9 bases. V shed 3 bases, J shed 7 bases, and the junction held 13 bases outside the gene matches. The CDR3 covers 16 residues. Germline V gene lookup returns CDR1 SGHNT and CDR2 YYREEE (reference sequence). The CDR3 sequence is CASSSLLQGAQGTQYF. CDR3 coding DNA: TGTGCCAGCAGCTCCCTATTACAGGGGGCGCAGGGGACCCAGTACTTC.

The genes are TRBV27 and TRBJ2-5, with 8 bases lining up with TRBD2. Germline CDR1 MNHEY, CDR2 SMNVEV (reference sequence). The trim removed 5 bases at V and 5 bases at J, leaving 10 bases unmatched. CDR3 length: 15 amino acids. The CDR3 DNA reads TGTGCCAGCAGTGGCGTCGGGGGGGCTGGGGAGACCCAGTACTTC. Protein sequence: CASSGVGGAGETQYF.

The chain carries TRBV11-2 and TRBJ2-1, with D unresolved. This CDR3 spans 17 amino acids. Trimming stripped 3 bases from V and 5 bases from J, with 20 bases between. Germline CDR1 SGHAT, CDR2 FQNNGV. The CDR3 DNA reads TGTGCCAGCAGCTTTTTCCCCATGGGTATGGGCCACAATGAGCAGTTCTTC. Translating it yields CASSFFPMGMGHNEQFF.

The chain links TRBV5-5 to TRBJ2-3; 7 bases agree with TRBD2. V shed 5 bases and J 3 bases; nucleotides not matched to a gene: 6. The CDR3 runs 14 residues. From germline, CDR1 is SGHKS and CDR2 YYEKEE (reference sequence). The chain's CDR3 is CASSEVGGTDTQYF. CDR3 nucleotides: TGTGCCAGCAGTGAGGTGGGGGGGACAGATACGCAGTATTTT.

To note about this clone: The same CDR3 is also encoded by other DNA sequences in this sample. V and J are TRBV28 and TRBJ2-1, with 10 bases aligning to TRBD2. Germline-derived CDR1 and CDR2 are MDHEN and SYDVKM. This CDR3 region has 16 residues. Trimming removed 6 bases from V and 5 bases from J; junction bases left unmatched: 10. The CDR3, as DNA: TGTGCCAGCAGCGAAACAGCGGGGGGGATCCACAATGAGCAGTTCTTC. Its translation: CASSETAGGIHNEQFF. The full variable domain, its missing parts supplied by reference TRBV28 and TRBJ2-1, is DVKVTQSSRYLVKRTGEKVFLECVQDMDHENMFWYRQDPGLGLRLIYFSYDVKMKEKGDIPEGYSVSREKKERFSLILESASTNQTSMYLCASSETAGGIHNEQFFGPGTRLTVL.

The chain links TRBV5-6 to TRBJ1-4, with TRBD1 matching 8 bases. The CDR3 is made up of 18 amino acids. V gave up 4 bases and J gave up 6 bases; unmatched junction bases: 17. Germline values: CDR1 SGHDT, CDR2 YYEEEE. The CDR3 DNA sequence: TGTGCCAGCAGCCACCCGGTGGCAGGGGGCGGGGACGATGAAAAACTGTTTTTT. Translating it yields CASSHPVAGGGDDEKLFF.

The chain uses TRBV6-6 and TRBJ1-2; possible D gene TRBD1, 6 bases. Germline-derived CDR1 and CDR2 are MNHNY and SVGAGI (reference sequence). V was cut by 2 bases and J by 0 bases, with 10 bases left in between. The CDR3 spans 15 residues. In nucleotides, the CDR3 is TGTGCCAGCAGTTACGGGGGCAGGTCTAACTATGGCTACACCTTC. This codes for CASSYGGRSNYGYTF.

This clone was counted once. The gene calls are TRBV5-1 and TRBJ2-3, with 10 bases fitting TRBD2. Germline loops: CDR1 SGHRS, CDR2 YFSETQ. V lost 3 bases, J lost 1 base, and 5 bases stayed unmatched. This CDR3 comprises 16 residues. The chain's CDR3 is CASSSRLAGGTDTQYF. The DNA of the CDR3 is TGCGCCAGCAGCTCTAGACTAGCGGGCGGCACAGATACGCAGTATTTT.

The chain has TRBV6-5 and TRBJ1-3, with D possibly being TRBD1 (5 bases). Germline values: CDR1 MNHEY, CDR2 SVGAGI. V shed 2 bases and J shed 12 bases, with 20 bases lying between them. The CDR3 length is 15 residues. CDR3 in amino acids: CASSYRQNPGPDIYF. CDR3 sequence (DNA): TGTGCCAGCAGTTACCGACAGAACCCAGGCCCCGACATATATTTT.

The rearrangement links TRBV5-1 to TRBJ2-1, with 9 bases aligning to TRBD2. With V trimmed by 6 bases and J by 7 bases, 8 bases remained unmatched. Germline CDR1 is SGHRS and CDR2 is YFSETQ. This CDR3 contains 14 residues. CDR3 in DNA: TGCGCCAGCACTAGCGGGATTAGTATAAATGAGCAGTTCTTC. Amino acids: CASTSGISINEQFF.

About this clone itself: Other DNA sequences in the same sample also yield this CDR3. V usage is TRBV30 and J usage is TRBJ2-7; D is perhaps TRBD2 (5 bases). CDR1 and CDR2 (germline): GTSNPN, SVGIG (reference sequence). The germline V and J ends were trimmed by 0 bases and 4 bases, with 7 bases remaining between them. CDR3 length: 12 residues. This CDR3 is CAWSVRGYEQYF. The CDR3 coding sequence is TGTGCCTGGAGTGTACGAGGGTACGAGCAGTACTTC.

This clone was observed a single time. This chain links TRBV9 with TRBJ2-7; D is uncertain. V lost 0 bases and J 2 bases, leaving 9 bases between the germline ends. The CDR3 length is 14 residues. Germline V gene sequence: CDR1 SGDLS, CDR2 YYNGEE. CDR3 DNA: TGTGCCAGCAGCGTAGACCAGGCCACCTACGAGCAGTACTTC. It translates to CASSVDQATYEQYF.

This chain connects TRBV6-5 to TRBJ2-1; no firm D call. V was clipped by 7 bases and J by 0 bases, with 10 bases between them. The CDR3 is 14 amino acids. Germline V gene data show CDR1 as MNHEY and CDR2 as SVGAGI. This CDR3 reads CASNALSSYNEQFF. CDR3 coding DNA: TGTGCCAGCAATGCCCTTAGCTCCTACAATGAGCAGTTCTTC.

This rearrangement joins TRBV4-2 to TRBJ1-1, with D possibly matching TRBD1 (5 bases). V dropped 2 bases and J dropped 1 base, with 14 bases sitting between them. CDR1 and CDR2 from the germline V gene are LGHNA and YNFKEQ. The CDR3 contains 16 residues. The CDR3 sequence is CASSQMGNGGNTEAFF. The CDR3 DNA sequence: TGTGCCAGCAGCCAAATGGGTAACGGGGGGAACACTGAAGCTTTCTTT.

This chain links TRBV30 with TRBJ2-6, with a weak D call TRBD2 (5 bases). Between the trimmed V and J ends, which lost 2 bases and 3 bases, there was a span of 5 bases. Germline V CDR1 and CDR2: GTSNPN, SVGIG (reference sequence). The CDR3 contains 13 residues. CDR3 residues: CAWSTSGANVLTF. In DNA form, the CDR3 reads TGTGCCTGGAGTACTAGTGGGGCCAACGTCCTGACTTTC.